This TCR beta chain was recovered during a study of regulatory T cells in long-lasting Graves disease. Study-wide results and limits: Results may be inaccurate due to the small sample size. TRBV28 was favored in persistent disease, as were TRBJ1-2 and TRBJ2-5.

Indicated time point: newly diagnosed GD, antithyroid drugs for less than 3 months. From PBMCs, RNA was extracted and then used to make the TCR library. Those enrolled as patients came out of an endocrinology department in Xi'an, China. V lost 2 bases to trimming and J lost 4 bases, with 5 bases between them. The CDR3 covers 12 residues. CDR1 and CDR2 from the germline V gene are SGHAT and FQNNGV. Arm-PCR with iRepertoire HTBI primers amplified the CDR3 regions for these TCR beta libraries. One entry per CDR3 protein, called by TCRdb with MiXCR from the multiplex PCR reads. Counted here are some 250,000 distinct CDR3 sequences, about a sixth occurring once; the ten biggest clones make up roughly a fifth. This clonotype appeared many times. Its specificity is unknown.

This receptor was taken from a female donor with Graves disease. The material sequenced was peripheral blood mononuclear cells (PBMCs), taken at new diagnosis, from a patient treated with antithyroid drugs. The chain is built from TRBV11-2 and TRBJ1-2; D remains ambiguous. CDR3 in amino acids: CASSLIGYGYTF. The DNA for the CDR3 is TGTGCCAGCAGCTTAATTGGCTATGGCTACACCTTC.